These 19 T cell receptor beta chains share one sample of origin, sequenced in a study of OX40 agonist ivuxolimab in advanced cancers. Library prep was done by the immunoSEQ multiplex PCR assay. Imported from immuneACCESS, the table was reduced by TCRdb to in-frame sequences with V and J called. These copies leave out some clones; in studies compared against another copy, an unresolved V gene accounts for under half, and the cause of the remainder is not known. Present in this sample are about 78,000 clones, roughly 84% of which were seen just once. The leading ten clones occupy roughly 0.23% of the sample. The starting material was CD4+ or CD8+ T cells sorted from blood, obtained in a trial of the OX40 agonist ivuxolimab. These receptors all come from an adult with an advanced solid tumor such as melanoma, head and neck, liver or kidney cancer.

The genes are TRBV19 and TRBJ1-2; 8 bases are shared with TRBD1. Germline lookup yields CDR1 LNHDA and CDR2 SQIVND (reference sequence). The CDR3 covers 16 residues. Trimming removed 6 bases from V and 6 bases from J; junction bases left unmatched: 15. CDR3: CASSLTRQGRRDGYTF. As DNA, the CDR3 is TGTGCCAGTAGCCTAACCCGACAGGGGAGAAGAGATGGCTACACCTTC.

J is TRBJ1-1 and V is TRBV7-2; perhaps TRBD1 as D (5 bases). The germline CDR1 and CDR2 sequences are SGHTA and FQGNSA. Trimming took 0 bases from V and 5 from J, leaving 10 bases between them. CDR3 size: 14 residues. The CDR3 region is CASSLAQGGTEAFF. CDR3 DNA sequence: TGTGCCAGCAGCTTAGCGCAGGGTGGGACTGAAGCTTTCTTT. The full variable domain, completed using reference TRBV7-2 and TRBJ1-1, is GAGVSQSPSNKVTEKGKDVELRCDPISGHTALYWYRQSLGQGLEFLIYFQGNSAPDKSGLPSDRFSAERTGGSVSTLTIQRTQQEDSAVYLCASSLAQGGTEAFFGQGTRLTVV.

The gene calls are TRBV5-1 and TRBJ1-1; D uncertain. V was clipped by 4 bases and J by 7 bases, with 11 bases between them. The CDR3 contains 12 residues. Germline loops: CDR1 SGHRS, CDR2 YFSETQ. This CDR3 is CASSKTLDEAFF. The CDR3 bases are TGCGCCAGCAGCAAGACCCTGGATGAAGCTTTCTTT.

This chain connects TRBV28 to TRBJ2-3, with D perhaps TRBD2 (6 bases). The germline V and J ends were trimmed by 5 bases and 2 bases, with 14 bases remaining between them. This CDR3 region has 15 residues. The V gene's germline CDR1 is MDHEN and CDR2 SYDVKM. This CDR3 reads CASSQNSGATDTQYF. The CDR3, as DNA: TGTGCCAGCAGTCAAAATAGCGGAGCCACAGATACGCAGTATTTT. Using reference TRBV28 and TRBJ2-3 for the parts outside the CDR3, the full variable domain is DVKVTQSSRYLVKRTGEKVFLECVQDMDHENMFWYRQDPGLGLRLIYFSYDVKMKEKGDIPEGYSVSREKKERFSLILESASTNQTSMYLCASSQNSGATDTQYFGPGTRLTVL.

The chain is built from TRBV4-1 and TRBJ2-3; weak D call: TRBD1 (6 bases). V was trimmed by 3 bases and J by 2 bases, leaving 12 bases between them. Germline CDR1 is MGHRA and CDR2 is YSYEKL. This CDR3 spans 15 amino acids. CDR3 in amino acids: CASSQTGRFTDTQYF. As DNA, the CDR3 is TGCGCCAGCAGCCAGACAGGACGATTCACAGATACGCAGTATTTT.

This chain uses TRBV5-1 with TRBJ2-3, with TRBD2 identical over 9 bases. This CDR3 has 15 residues. Germline assignment: CDR1 SGHRS and CDR2 YFSETQ. V was pared by 4 bases and J by 0 bases, with 3 bases of the junction left unmatched. The CDR3 sequence: CASSPGLASTDTQYF. In nucleotides, the CDR3 is TGCGCCAGCAGCCCCGGACTAGCGAGCACAGATACGCAGTATTTT.

The gene calls are TRBV29-1 and TRBJ1-4; 9 bases line up with TRBD1. This CDR3 has 15 amino acids. V lost 4 bases, J lost 4 bases, and 7 bases stayed unmatched. CDR1 is SQVTM and CDR2 is ANQGSEA in the germline V gene. As DNA, the CDR3 is TGCAGCGTTGCCGGGACAGGGAGCTTTAATGAAAAACTGTTTTTT. Its translation: CSVAGTGSFNEKLFF.

This clone has more than one count but fewer than ten. The rearrangement joins TRBV19 to TRBJ1-5; TRBD1 matches at 8 bases. Germline assignment: CDR1 LNHDA and CDR2 SQIVND (reference sequence). J gave up 3 bases and V 3 bases, and 4 bases lay outside the gene matches. The CDR3 is made up of 15 amino acids. The CDR3 sequence is CASSMGQVYNQPQHF. In DNA form, the CDR3 reads TGTGCCAGTAGTATGGGACAGGTCTACAATCAGCCCCAGCATTTT.

This chain joins TRBV19 and TRBJ2-3; D is unresolved. The CDR3 consists of 14 residues. The germline V gene has CDR1 LNHDA and CDR2 SQIVND (reference sequence). Trimming stripped 7 bases from V and 2 bases from J, with 13 bases between. CDR3 protein: CASIGSESTDTQYF. In nucleotides, the CDR3 is TGTGCCAGTATCGGATCGGAATCCACAGATACGCAGTATTTT.

The chain has TRBV7-2 and TRBJ2-7; D assignment may be TRBD1 or TRBD2 (5 bases each). The V and J ends lost 1 base and 2 bases respectively, with 15 bases between them. Germline lookup yields CDR1 SGHTA and CDR2 FQGNSA. The CDR3 runs 16 residues. As DNA, the CDR3 is TGTGCCAGCAGCTTAGTTCATTTTCAGGGAGCCTACGAGCAGTACTTC. Translation gives CASSLVHFQGAYEQYF.

This clone appeared a single time. The CDR3 here is CASSSYTYGYTF. CDR3 sequence (DNA): TGTGCCAGCAGCTCTTACACCTATGGCTACACCTTC. This rearrangement joins TRBV5-6 to TRBJ1-2; D uncertain. Trimming shortened V by 3 bases and J by 4 bases, and 7 bases separated the two germline ends. Germline CDR1 reads SGHDT; CDR2 reads YYEEEE. The CDR3 sequence is 12 residues long. The full variable domain, in which reference TRBV5-6 and TRBJ1-2 provide the parts outside the CDR3, is DAGVTQSPTHLIKTRGQQVTLRCSPKSGHDTVSWYQQALGQGPQFIFQYYEEEERQRGNFPDRFSGHQFPNYSSELNVNALLLGDSALYLCASSSYTYGYTFGSGTRLTVV.

The chain combines TRBV5-5 with TRBJ2-7; 11 bases are shared with TRBD1. V shed 4 bases and J 0 bases; nucleotides not matched to a gene: 6. The CDR3 covers 16 residues. Looked up from germline, CDR1 is SGHKS and CDR2 is YYEKEE (reference sequence). CDR3 residues: CASSPAGQGASYEQYF. The CDR3 region has the DNA TGTGCCAGCAGCCCAGCCGGACAGGGGGCCTCCTACGAGCAGTACTTC. The variable domain in full, with the rest retrieved from reference TRBV5-5 and TRBJ2-7, is DAGVTQSPTHLIKTRGQQVTLRCSPISGHKSVSWYQQVLGQGPQFIFQYYEKEERGRGNFPDRFSARQFPNYSSELNVNALLLGDSALYLCASSPAGQGASYEQYFGPGTRLTVT.

The chain joins TRBV18 to TRBJ2-3, with D unresolved. Germline CDR1 and CDR2: KGHSH and LQKENI. Between the trimmed V and J ends, which lost 6 bases and 3 bases, there was a span of 10 bases. There are 13 residues in the CDR3. The CDR3 spells CASSGPMTDTQYF. CDR3 DNA sequence: TGTGCCAGCTCGGGCCCCATGACAGATACGCAGTATTTT.

J is TRBJ2-2 and V is TRBV6-5; 11 bases match TRBD1. The germline CDR1 and CDR2 sequences are MNHEY and SVGAGI. The CDR3 contains 15 residues. Trimming removed 9 bases from V and 5 bases from J; junction bases left unmatched: 8. CDR3 protein: CASKRDRGRTGELFF. As DNA, the CDR3 is TGTGCCAGTAAAAGGGACAGGGGGAGGACCGGGGAGCTGTTTTTT.

The V call is TRBV18, the J call TRBJ1-5; weak D call: TRBD1 (5 bases). Trimming shortened V by 5 bases and J by 1 base, and 15 bases separated the two germline ends. CDR3 length equals 16 residues. Per germline, CDR1 KGHSH and CDR2 LQKENI. The DNA of the CDR3 is TGTGCCAGCTCAAATATGGGGAGGGGAAGCAATCAGCCCCAGCATTTT. Translated, it gives CASSNMGRGSNQPQHF.

This clone has only one observation. The rearrangement links TRBV6-5 to TRBJ2-2, with 9 bases matching TRBD2. From germline, CDR1 is MNHEY and CDR2 SVGAGI. The CDR3 consists of 16 residues. V dropped 4 bases and J dropped 4; count of bases not matched to a gene: 7. The CDR3 DNA sequence: TGTGCCAGCAGTTCCGCGGGAGGGCGTGGCACCGGGGAGCTGTTTTTT. It translates to CASSSAGGRGTGELFF.

This clone came up a few times. V gene TRBV2 combines with J gene TRBJ2-7, with 11 bases matching TRBD2. Germline CDR1 and CDR2: SNHLY and FYNNEI. The CDR3 has 16 amino acids. Losses at the gene ends were 6 bases for V and 3 bases for J; bases not matched to a gene: 10. The CDR3: CASRVRLAGPHYEQYF. CDR3 sequence (DNA): TGTGCCAGCAGGGTAAGACTAGCGGGACCTCACTACGAGCAGTACTTC.

The chain carries TRBV11-2 and TRBJ2-7; 7 bases fit TRBD1. The CDR3 spans 13 residues. The junction had 3 bases not matched to a gene; V was cut back by 5 bases and J by 2 bases. Germline CDR1 SGHAT, CDR2 FQNNGV. CDR3 sequence (DNA): TGTGCCAGCAGCGTTGGGACAGCCTACGAGCAGTACTTC. Amino acid sequence: CASSVGTAYEQYF.

The V call is TRBV5-1, the J call TRBJ2-5; D ambiguous. Germline assignment: CDR1 SGHRS and CDR2 YFSETQ. The CDR3 contains 14 residues. Between the trimmed V and J ends, which lost 6 bases and 0 bases, there was a span of 12 bases. CDR3 amino acids: CASTGTQYQETQYF. The CDR3 DNA reads TGCGCCAGCACTGGAACTCAGTACCAAGAGACCCAGTACTTC.